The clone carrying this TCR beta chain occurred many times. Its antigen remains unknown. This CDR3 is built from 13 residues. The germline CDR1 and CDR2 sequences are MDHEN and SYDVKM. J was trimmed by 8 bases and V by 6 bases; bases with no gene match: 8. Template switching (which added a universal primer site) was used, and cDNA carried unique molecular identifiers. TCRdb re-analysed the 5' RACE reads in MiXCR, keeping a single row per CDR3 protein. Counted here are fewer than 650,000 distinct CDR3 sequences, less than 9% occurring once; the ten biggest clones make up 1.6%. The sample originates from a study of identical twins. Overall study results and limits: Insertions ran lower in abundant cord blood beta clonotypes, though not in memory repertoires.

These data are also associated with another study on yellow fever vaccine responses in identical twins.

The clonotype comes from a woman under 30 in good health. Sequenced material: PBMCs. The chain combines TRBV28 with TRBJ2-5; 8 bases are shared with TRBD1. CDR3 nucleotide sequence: TGTGCCAGCAGGCAAACAGGGGGAGTTACCCAGTACTTC. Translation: CASRQTGGVTQYF.